Below, 15 T cell receptor beta chains from the same sample are listed, as sequenced in a study of cytomegalovirus exposure and HLA in healthy donors. PCR amplification relied on 60 Vbeta primers (plus 13 Jbeta primers). The table came from immunoSEQ multiplex PCR; TCRdb's copy has only in-frame clones and leaves some out. The sample holds 200,000 or so clones, about 83% seen once. Sequencing used PBMCs. The receptor source for this set is a human donor in good health.

This sequence joins TRBV14 and TRBJ2-1, with 8 bases identical to TRBD2. In germline, CDR1 is SGHDN, CDR2 FVKESK. The CDR3 runs 16 residues. The junction had 9 bases not matched to a gene; V was cut back by 1 base and J by 7 bases. The chain's CDR3 is CASSQVPPGGRNEQFF. The CDR3 nucleotides are TGTGCCAGCAGCCAAGTTCCCCCGGGAGGGAGGAATGAGCAGTTCTTC.

The chain carries TRBV5-1 and TRBJ2-7; 9 bases are shared with TRBD1. V was clipped by 6 bases and J by 4 bases; unmatched bases: 5. This CDR3 spans 13 amino acids. Germline-derived CDR1 and CDR2 are SGHRS and YFSETQ. CDR3 amino acids: CASNPGQGYEQYF. The CDR3 nucleotides are TGCGCCAGCAACCCGGGACAGGGATACGAGCAGTACTTC.

The V gene is TRBV13, the J gene TRBJ2-3; TRBD2 aligns across 11 bases. CDR3 length equals 16 residues. Per germline, CDR1 PRHDT and CDR2 FYEKMQ (reference sequence). The ends lost 4 bases at V and 0 bases at J; junction bases unmatched: 3. CDR3 residues: CASSSRTSGSTDTQYF. For the CDR3, the DNA is TGTGCCAGCAGCTCTCGGACTAGCGGGAGCACAGATACGCAGTATTTT.

The chain joins TRBV7-3 to TRBJ1-2, with 9 nucleotides matching TRBD1. The V gene's germline CDR1 is SGHTA and CDR2 FQGTGA. CDR3 size: 14 residues. The V segment lost 4 bases and the J segment 5 bases; nucleotides outside the gene matches: 5. The CDR3 spells CASSSTGGGYGYTF. As DNA, the CDR3 is TGTGCCAGCAGCTCGACAGGGGGAGGATATGGCTACACCTTC.

The J gene is TRBJ2-1, the V gene TRBV5-1, with TRBD2 matching over 8 bases. Looked up from germline, CDR1 is SGHRS and CDR2 is YFSETQ. The CDR3 loop spans 16 amino acids. The junction had 6 bases not matched to a gene; V was cut back by 0 bases and J by 4 bases. CDR3 bases: TGCGCCAGCAGCTTGGCCAGCGGGAGTGGTTACAATGAGCAGTTCTTC. It translates to CASSLASGSGYNEQFF.

V is TRBV5-4 and J is TRBJ2-5, with 8 bases identical to TRBD1. The CDR3 is 14 amino acids. Losses at the gene ends were 6 bases for V and 5 bases for J; bases not matched to a gene: 9. From germline, CDR1 is SGHNT and CDR2 YYREEE (reference sequence). CDR3 bases: TGTGCCAGCAAGGCAGGGGGCGCGGGGGAGACCCAGTACTTC. It yields the protein CASKAGGAGETQYF.

This chain links TRBV6-5 with TRBJ2-1; 9 nucleotides agree with TRBD1. The J segment lost 2 bases and the V segment lost 5 bases, leaving 4 bases of the junction unmatched. The V gene's germline CDR1 is MNHEY and CDR2 SVGAGI. The CDR3 loop spans 15 amino acids. CDR3 in DNA: TGTGCCAGCAGTCCCGGGACAGGGACCTACAATGAGCAGTTCTTC. Its protein is CASSPGTGTYNEQFF.

V gene TRBV18 combines with J gene TRBJ2-1, with 9 bases matching TRBD2. CDR1 is KGHSH, CDR2 LQKENI, per germline. V lost 4 bases, J lost 7 bases, and 14 bases stayed unmatched. The length of the CDR3 is 17 residues. CDR3 DNA sequence: TGTGCCAGCTCACGAACTAGCGGGTCCCCATATTTTAATGAGCAGTTCTTC. This codes for CASSRTSGSPYFNEQFF.

This rearrangement joins TRBV2 to TRBJ2-5, with 12 nucleotides matching TRBD1. The CDR3 spans 14 residues. Losses at the gene ends were 5 bases for V and 4 bases for J; bases not matched to a gene: 2. Germline-derived CDR1 and CDR2 are SNHLY and FYNNEI. CDR3 DNA: TGTGCCAGCAGTATGGGACAGGGGGCAGAGACCCAGTACTTC. This gives the protein CASSMGQGAETQYF. The full variable domain, in which reference TRBV2 and TRBJ2-5 provide the parts outside the CDR3, is EPEVTQTPSHQVTQMGQEVILRCVPISNHLYFYWYRQILGQKVEFLVSFYNNEISEKSEIFDDQFSVERPDGSNFTLKIRSTKLEDSAMYFCASSMGQGAETQYFGPGTRLLVL.

This chain connects TRBV7-9 to TRBJ2-1, with 7 bases that match TRBD1. V gave up 4 bases and J gave up 3 bases; unmatched junction bases: 6. The CDR3 extends over 15 amino acids. Germline CDR1 is SEHNR and CDR2 is FQNEAQ (reference sequence). The CDR3 DNA sequence: TGTGCCAGCAGCTCGGGACAGCTAAACTACAATGAGCAGTTCTTC. Protein: CASSSGQLNYNEQFF.

The CDR3 region has the DNA TGTGCCAGCTCACCACCGTTGGGGACAGAGGGCTACGAGCAGTACTTC. Translation gives CASSPPLGTEGYEQYF. The chain uses TRBV18 and TRBJ2-7; 7 bases fit TRBD1. The CDR3 loop spans 16 amino acids. Germline loops: CDR1 KGHSH, CDR2 LQKENI. V lost 0 bases and J lost 3; bases outside the gene matches: 8.

The J gene is TRBJ1-6, the V gene TRBV7-2, with D perhaps matching TRBD1 (5 bases). This CDR3 is 14 amino acids long. CDR1 is SGHTA, CDR2 FQGNSA, per germline. V lost 1 base and J lost 10, with 11 bases in between. DNA for the CDR3: TGTGCCAGCAGCTTAGGACCTCAGGGATCACCCCTCCACTTT. This encodes CASSLGPQGSPLHF.

DNA of the CDR3: TGTGCCAGCAGCGCACCCGGGACTAGGGCGGTGTACCAAGAGACCCAGTACTTC. It is translated as CASSAPGTRAVYQETQYF. This chain connects TRBV7-8 to TRBJ2-5, with 8 bases aligning to TRBD2. The CDR3 is 18 residues long. From germline, CDR1 is SGHVS and CDR2 FQNEAQ. The trim removed 5 bases at V and 0 bases at J, leaving 14 bases unmatched.

The chain employs TRBV18 and TRBJ1-5; TRBD1 is a possible D gene (5 bases). The germline CDR1 and CDR2 sequences are KGHSH and LQKENI. Trimming took off 0 bases at V and 11 bases at J, with 8 bases between the two ends. This CDR3 is built from 12 residues. DNA of the CDR3: TGTGCCAGCTCACCACCGGGGGGGGCCCAGCATTTT. Its translation is CASSPPGGAQHF.

The chain couples TRBV7-9 to TRBJ2-1; 8 bases line up with TRBD2. V was pared by 1 base and J by 6 bases, with 8 bases of the junction left unmatched. The CDR3 consists of 16 residues. Germline V gene lookup returns CDR1 SEHNR and CDR2 FQNEAQ (reference sequence). DNA of the CDR3: TGTGCCAGCAGCTTAGTACTTGCGGGAGGTCCCAATGAGCAGTTCTTC. This translates into CASSLVLAGGPNEQFF.